This is a list of T cell receptor beta chains from one sample in a study of T cells in Graves' hyperthyroidism and ophthalmopathy. One entry per CDR3 protein results from TCRdb running MiXCR on the multiplex PCR reads. The table lists some 380,000 distinct CDR3 sequences, roughly 14% of them singletons. The sequenced material came from blood. The receptor source for this set is a man aged 30 to 39 with Graves' hyperthyroidism that later progressed to Graves' ophthalmopathy. Both conserved end residues are part of each CDR3. Each record gives: D gene, clone size, J gene, V gene, CDR3 DNA, CDR3 protein. The D gene is left open where the match is weak. Clone size is given for some rows only: seen once, a few or many times, or a class if the clone is expanded.

D: TRBD2; size: many; J: TRBJ2-3; V: TRBV27; DNA: TGTGCCAGCAGTTTAATGAACGGGGGGAACACAGATACGCAGTATTTT; CDR3: CASSLMNGGNTDTQYF
D: NA; size: few; J: TRBJ2-2; V: TRBV7-9; DNA: TGTGCCAGCAGCCCGCGTTTGGGGTCCCAGGAGGAGAAAGGTCCGACAGCCGGGGAGCTGTTTTTT; CDR3: CASSPRLGSQEEKGPTAGELFF
D: NA; size: many; J: TRBJ1-2; V: TRBV28; DNA: TGTGCCAGCGTCGGCGGGACGGGGAGCGTTTACTATGGCTACACCTTC; CDR3: CASVGGTGSVYYGYTF
D: TRBD2; size: NA; J: TRBJ2-3; V: TRBV7-9; DNA: TGTGCCAGCAGCTTAGGTATAGCGGGGGGGATGAATACGCAGTATTTT; CDR3: CASSLGIAGGMNTQYF
D: NA; size: NA; J: TRBJ2-7; V: TRBV11-2; DNA: TGTGCCAGCAGCCAGACTGGAAGGAGCTCCTACGAGCAGTACTTC; CDR3: CASSQTGRSSYEQYF
D: TRBD2; size: many; J: TRBJ2-3; V: TRBV6-1; DNA: TGTGCCAGCAGTGATCTAGCGGGGGGCCCAGATACGCAGTATTTT; CDR3: CASSDLAGGPDTQYF
D: TRBD1; size: few; J: TRBJ1-1; V: TRBV25-1; DNA: TGTGCCAGCAGTGGTTTGACAGGGGGCACTGAAGCTTTCTTT; CDR3: CASSGLTGGTEAFF
D: NA; size: many; J: TRBJ1-5; V: TRBV2; DNA: TGTGCCAGCAGTGAAGGGCAGTTTCGAGGACAGCCCCAGCATTTT; CDR3: CASSEGQFRGQPQHF
D: NA; size: many; J: TRBJ2-7; V: TRBV7-9; DNA: TGTGCCAGCGGTAGGGGGAGCTACGAGCAGTACTTC; CDR3: CASGRGSYEQYF
D: NA; size: NA; J: TRBJ1-5; V: TRBV20-1; DNA: TGCAGTGCTAGGGATGCACGAGGCAATCAGCCCCAGCATTTT; CDR3: CSARDARGNQPQHF
D: TRBD1; size: many; J: TRBJ1-1; V: TRBV28; DNA: TGTGCCAGCAGTCCAGGGACAGGGGGAGAAGCTTTCTTT; CDR3: CASSPGTGGEAFF
D: NA; size: many; J: TRBJ2-7; V: TRBV6-1; DNA: TGTGCCAGCAGTGAAGTATGGGGTGGGGCCTACGAGCAGTACTTC; CDR3: CASSEVWGGAYEQYF
D: NA; size: once; J: TRBJ1-2; V: TRBV12-3/TRBV12-4; DNA: TGTGCCAGCAGCAACGGACGGAATAACTATGGCTACACCTTC; CDR3: CASSNGRNNYGYTF
D: NA; size: few; J: TRBJ1-2; V: TRBV20-1; DNA: TGCAGTGCCTCCCTCTCGTCTAACTATGGCTACACCTTC; CDR3: CSASLSSNYGYTF
D: NA; size: few; J: TRBJ1-2; V: TRBV28; DNA: TGTGCCAGCAGCCAGCCCACCGGGACGGCAGGATATGGCTACACCTTC; CDR3: CASSQPTGTAGYGYTF
D: NA; size: NA; J: TRBJ2-2; V: TRBV29-1; DNA: TGCAGCGTAATAACTGGGGCCGGGGAGCTGTTTTTT; CDR3: CSVITGAGELFF
D: TRBD1; size: few; J: TRBJ2-7; V: TRBV5-4; DNA: TGTGCCAGCAGCTTAACCGGGACAGGGGGCTACGAGCAGTACTTC; CDR3: CASSLTGTGGYEQYF
D: TRBD1; size: NA; J: TRBJ1-2; V: TRBV2; DNA: TGTGCCAGCAGTTCCGGGACAGGGATCTACTATGGCTACACCTTC; CDR3: CASSSGTGIYYGYTF
D: NA; size: few; J: TRBJ2-5; V: TRBV3-1; DNA: TGTGCCAGCAGGAAAGGGTCTAGGGAGACCCAGTACTTC; CDR3: CASRKGSRETQYF
D: NA; size: many; J: TRBJ1-5; V: TRBV6-1; DNA: TGTGCCAGCAGGTCTATGGGAATGAGCAATCAGCCCCAGCATTTT; CDR3: CASRSMGMSNQPQHF
D: NA; size: many; J: TRBJ2-5; V: TRBV11-2; DNA: TGTGCCAGCAGCTTAGATAAGTCGGAAGTTCTGGAGACCCAGTACTTC; CDR3: CASSLDKSEVLETQYF
D: TRBD2; size: NA; J: TRBJ2-1; V: TRBV9; DNA: TGTGCCAGCAGCGTAATAGCGGGGGTGGGGGATGAGCAGTTCTTC; CDR3: CASSVIAGVGDEQFF
D: TRBD1; size: many; J: TRBJ2-3; V: TRBV7-9; DNA: TGTGCCAGCAGCCCCATACAGGGGAAGGATACGCAGTATTTT; CDR3: CASSPIQGKDTQYF
D: NA; size: NA; J: TRBJ2-7; V: TRBV3-1; DNA: TGTGCCAGCAGTTCCCGACCCCTTCACGAGCAGTACTTC; CDR3: CASSSRPLHEQYF
D: TRBD1; size: NA; J: TRBJ2-7; V: TRBV10-3; DNA: TGTGCCGTAACAGGGGGGTACGAGCAGTACTTC; CDR3: CAVTGGYEQYF
D: NA; size: few; J: TRBJ1-5; V: TRBV29-1; DNA: TGCAGCGGAATGTGGGGGGCAGGCCGGCCCCAGCATTTT; CDR3: CSGMWGAGRPQHF
D: NA; size: few; J: TRBJ2-5; V: TRBV3-1; DNA: TGTGCCAGCAGCCAAGAAAACAGCGAACAAGAGACCCAGTACTTC; CDR3: CASSQENSEQETQYF
D: NA; size: many; J: TRBJ1-1; V: TRBV19; DNA: TGTGCCAGTACCTTGGGTCCGGAGCCAGTAGTGAACACTGAAGCTTTCTTT; CDR3: CASTLGPEPVVNTEAFF
D: TRBD1; size: few; J: TRBJ1-1; V: TRBV18; DNA: TGTGCCAGCTCACCATCAGGGGGTGGCACTGAAGCTTTCTTT; CDR3: CASSPSGGGTEAFF
D: TRBD2; size: NA; J: TRBJ2-5; V: TRBV27; DNA: TGTGCCAGCAGTTCACTAGCGGGGTCGGAGACCCAGTACTTC; CDR3: CASSSLAGSETQYF
D: NA; size: NA; J: TRBJ2-6; V: TRBV13; DNA: TGTGCCAGCAGCTTAGTCCCGCTCTCTGGGGCCAACGTCCTGACTTTC; CDR3: CASSLVPLSGANVLTF
D: TRBD1; size: many; J: TRBJ1-1; V: TRBV12-3/TRBV12-4; DNA: TGTGCCAGCAGGCCCGGACAGGGGAACACTGAAGCTTTCTTT; CDR3: CASRPGQGNTEAFF
D: NA; size: few; J: TRBJ1-6; V: TRBV5-4; DNA: TGTGCCAGCAGCTTGTCAGGGAGGAGTTCACCCCTCCACTTT; CDR3: CASSLSGRSSPLHF
D: NA; size: few; J: TRBJ2-3; V: TRBV5-1; DNA: TGCGCCAGCAGCGCTCCGGGACACCTCACAGATACGCAGTATTTT; CDR3: CASSAPGHLTDTQYF
D: NA; size: many; J: TRBJ1-5; V: TRBV2; DNA: TGTGCCAGCGACCAGGGCGCCAATCAGCCCCAGCATTTT; CDR3: CASDQGANQPQHF
D: TRBD1; size: NA; J: TRBJ2-7; V: TRBV7-9; DNA: TGTGCCAGCAGCTACACGGGACAGGGATCCCACTCCTACGAGCAGTACTTC; CDR3: CASSYTGQGSHSYEQYF
D: NA; size: few; J: TRBJ2-3; V: TRBV10-3; DNA: TGTGCCATCAGTGAGCGGGGGTCTTCAGATACGCAGTATTTT; CDR3: CAISERGSSDTQYF
D: NA; size: many; J: TRBJ1-6; V: TRBV27; DNA: TGTGCCAGCAAGGGAGGAAGGAGCTCCTATAATTCACCCCTCCACTTT; CDR3: CASKGGRSSYNSPLHF
D: NA; size: few; J: TRBJ1-4; V: TRBV29-1; DNA: TGCAGCGTTGAAGATGGAGGGGGAAGGGAAAAACTGTTTTTT; CDR3: CSVEDGGGREKLFF
D: NA; size: many; J: TRBJ1-5; V: TRBV2; DNA: TGTGCCAGCAAAAAGGATAGCAATCAGCCCCAGCATTTT; CDR3: CASKKDSNQPQHF
D: NA; size: NA; J: TRBJ1-5; V: TRBV3-1; DNA: TGTGCCAGCAGCCAAGGCGTCTACAATCAGCCCCAGCATTTT; CDR3: CASSQGVYNQPQHF
D: TRBD2; size: many; J: TRBJ2-7; V: TRBV11-2; DNA: TGTGCCAGCAGCTTAGGGACTAGCTACGAGCAGTACTTC; CDR3: CASSLGTSYEQYF
D: NA; size: many; J: TRBJ2-3; V: TRBV6-1; DNA: TGTGCCACCGGAACAGATACGCAGTATTTT; CDR3: CATGTDTQYF
D: NA; size: many; J: TRBJ2-3; V: TRBV20-1; DNA: TGCAGTGCTGGATCAATGGGGAGGCATACGCAGTATTTT; CDR3: CSAGSMGRHTQYF
D: TRBD1; size: many; J: TRBJ1-1; V: TRBV29-1; DNA: TGCAGCGCTGAGGGACAGGGCTCTGAAGCTTTCTTT; CDR3: CSAEGQGSEAFF